The entry below gives a single T cell receptor beta chain sequence along with its context. In the authors' methods: Amplification with reference gene primers provided the estimates of nucleated cell counts. Profiling relied on immunoSEQ multiplex PCR, and the TCRdb table lists in-frame clones only, not all of them. V, J and clone size reflect that table, while D and trimming were determined from the DNA. The sample contains tens of thousands of clones, roughly 90% of which appear only once. There are 13 residues in the CDR3. The data derive from a study of blood T cell repertoires in COVID-19. Study-level information: Sites in the United States, Italy and Spain provided acute and convalescent COVID-19 samples.

This TCR was recovered from a man in his fifties or sixties with active COVID-19. Input material: peripheral blood. The rearrangement links TRBV12-3 or TRBV12-4 to TRBJ2-3; 9 bases align to TRBD2. CDR3 sequence: CAIAGVSTDTQYF. CDR3 DNA: TGTGCTATAGCGGGAGTTAGCACAGATACGCAGTATTTT.